Reported below is one T cell receptor beta chain. Some clones are missing from TCRdb's copy, which holds only in-frame ones; the method was immunoSEQ multiplex PCR. The data hold tens of thousands of clones, with over 75% observed a single time. This sample stems from a study of blood T cell repertoires in COVID-19. Study-wide context: Samples came from the United States, Italy and Spain, spanning acute and convalescent COVID-19. Nucleic acid was either cDNA or gDNA, and it came from T cells, B-cell-depleted T cells, or PBMCs.

Germline V lookup: CDR1 MNHEY, CDR2 SVGEGT. This CDR3 is built from 14 residues. Between the trimmed V and J ends, which lost 3 bases and 1 base, there was a span of 7 bases. The rearrangement links TRBV6-2 or TRBV6-3 to TRBJ2-1; D gene ambiguous. The sample taken for sequencing was peripheral blood. The receptor comes from a human donor in a cohort sampled during active COVID-19. The CDR3 reads CASSYEQSYNEQFF. In nucleotides, the CDR3 is TGTGCCAGCAGTTATGAACAGTCCTACAATGAGCAGTTCTTC.